The next 21 T cell receptor beta chains were all read from a single sample in a study of CXCR3-negative and CXCR3-positive naive CD8 T cells. The study made its TRB cDNA libraries by 5' RACE, adding UMI labels. One entry per CDR3 protein, without DNA, is what TCRdb gives after re-calling the 5' RACE reads. This sample's clone table lists about 130,000 distinct CDR3 sequences. What was sequenced was naive CXCR3- CD8+ T cells from blood. Subset reported: CD45RO-CCR7+CD27+CD95- naive CD8+ T cells lacking CXCR3 (TNR3-). The source is a human donor in good health. Some clones in this sample may be carry-over from other donors' samples.

The chain employs TRBV2 and TRBJ2-3. From germline, CDR1 is SNHLY and CDR2 FYNNEI. The CDR3 covers 13 residues. Here the CDR3 reads CASSDKRADTQYF.

The chain links TRBV14 to TRBJ2-1. The CDR3 has 14 amino acids. CDR1 and CDR2 (germline): SGHDN, FVKESK. The CDR3 protein is CATSFTSSYNEQFF. Based on the CDR3 plus reference TRBV14 and TRBJ2-1, the full variable domain is EAGVTQFPSHSVIEKGQTVTLRCDPISGHDNLYWYRRVMGKEIKFLLHFVKESKQDESGMPNNRFLAERTGGTYSTLKVQPAELEDSGVYFCATSFTSSYNEQFFGPGTRLTVL.

The CDR3 here is CASSNQGRSYEQYF. The chain is built from TRBV28 and TRBJ2-7. Looked up from germline, CDR1 is MDHEN and CDR2 is SYDVKM. The CDR3 totals 14 residues.

This chain uses TRBV4-1 with TRBJ2-7; TCRdb indicates TRBD1, and absent DNA this call remains unverified. Germline lookup yields CDR1 MGHRA and CDR2 YSYEKL. The CDR3 consists of 15 residues. CDR3 residues: CASSQIGTGDFEQYF.

The V and J genes are TRBV20-1 and TRBJ2-1; TCRdb designates TRBD2, a call that cannot be tested without DNA. CDR1 DFQATT and CDR2 SNEGSKA come from the germline V gene (reference sequence). This CDR3 comprises 15 residues. CDR3 in amino acids: CSATTGTSGTNEQFF.

The chain combines TRBV19 with TRBJ2-1; TCRdb calls TRBD2, which cannot be checked without DNA. Per germline, CDR1 LNHDA and CDR2 SQIVND (reference sequence). This CDR3 spans 14 amino acids. CDR3 residues: CASRSGGGYNEQFF.

V usage is TRBV7-9 and J usage is TRBJ1-5; lacking DNA, the TRBD1 call made by TCRdb goes unchecked. This CDR3 comprises 13 residues. The germline gives CDR1 SEHNR, CDR2 FQNEAQ (reference sequence). The CDR3: CASSPGQYQPQHF.

The rearrangement joins TRBV6-6 to TRBJ2-7; TCRdb lists TRBD2, though no DNA is available to test this call. The CDR3 runs to 15 residues. Germline V gives CDR1 MNHNY, CDR2 SVGAGI (reference sequence). The CDR3 region is CASSYTLSRDGEQYF.

This chain links TRBV7-2 with TRBJ2-7; TCRdb calls TRBD1, which cannot be checked without DNA. This CDR3 spans 12 amino acids. From germline, CDR1 is SGHTA and CDR2 FQGNSA. CDR3 sequence reads: CASSPTGDEQYF.

The chain recombines TRBV4-1 with TRBJ2-7; TCRdb designates TRBD2, a call that cannot be tested without DNA. The CDR3 has 15 residues. Germline CDR1 and CDR2: MGHRA and YSYEKL. CDR3 in amino acids: CASSQVASLAYEQYF.

This rearrangement joins TRBV28 to TRBJ2-7; with no DNA, the TCRdb D assignment of TRBD2 cannot be verified. The CDR3 covers 14 residues. Per germline, CDR1 MDHEN and CDR2 SYDVKM. This chain's CDR3 is CASSLNRAPYEQYF. The entire variable domain, with the rest obtained from reference TRBV28 and TRBJ2-7, is as follows: DVKVTQSSRYLVKRTGEKVFLECVQDMDHENMFWYRQDPGLGLRLIYFSYDVKMKEKGDIPEGYSVSREKKERFSLILESASTNQTSMYLCASSLNRAPYEQYFGPGTRLTVT.

CDR3 in amino acids: CASSFRAGPQETQYF. The gene calls are TRBV7-9 and TRBJ2-5; TCRdb's D call, TRBD1, is unchecked because there is no DNA. The CDR3 runs 15 residues. The germline gives CDR1 SEHNR, CDR2 FQNEAQ (reference sequence). Full variable domain (missing parts from reference TRBV7-9 and TRBJ2-5): DTGVSQNPRHKITKRGQNVTFRCDPISEHNRLYWYRQTLGQGPEFLTYFQNEAQLEKSRLLSDRFSAERPKGSFSTLEIQRTEQGDSAMYLCASSFRAGPQETQYFGPGTRLLVL.

V is TRBV29-1 and J is TRBJ2-7; as DNA is missing, the TRBD1 call by TCRdb cannot be tested. This CDR3 has 12 residues. Germline-derived CDR1 and CDR2 are SQVTM and ANQGSEA. The CDR3 loop is CSVEVQGDEQYF.

The V gene is TRBV4-3, the J gene TRBJ2-7; the D call of TRBD1 rests on TCRdb alone, since no DNA is present to check it. Germline V CDR1 and CDR2: LGHNA, YSLEER. This CDR3 region has 16 residues. The CDR3: CASSQDGTGGLYEQYF.

This chain joins TRBV9 and TRBJ2-7; TCRdb returns TRBD2, unconfirmable since there is no DNA. The germline V gene has CDR1 SGDLS and CDR2 YYNGEE. There are 13 residues in the CDR3. The CDR3 region is CASSQGLSSEQYF.

The chain is built from TRBV7-8 and TRBJ1-2; without DNA, the TCRdb call of TRBD1 cannot be checked. The germline gives CDR1 SGHVS, CDR2 FQNEAQ. The CDR3 runs 16 residues. CDR3 residues: CASSDFPGHRNYGYTF.

The genes are TRBV5-1 and TRBJ1-1. The CDR3 consists of 16 residues. The germline gives CDR1 SGHRS, CDR2 YFSETQ. CDR3 sequence: CASSLWGESQNTEAFF. Combining the CDR3 with reference TRBV5-1 and TRBJ1-1 gives the whole variable domain KAGVTQTPRYLIKTRGQQVTLSCSPISGHRSVSWYQQTPGQGLQFLFEYFSETQRNKGNFPGRFSGRQFSNSRSEMNVSTLELGDSALYLCASSLWGESQNTEAFFGQGTRLTVV.

The chain carries TRBV7-9 and TRBJ2-1. The CDR3 consists of 14 residues. Germline loops: CDR1 SEHNR, CDR2 FQNEAQ (reference sequence). This chain's CDR3 is CASSLAWTDNEQFF.

The rearrangement uses TRBV9 and TRBJ2-1; the TCRdb D gene call, TRBD1, has no DNA to confirm it. CDR3 length: 17 amino acids. Germline V gives CDR1 SGDLS, CDR2 YYNGEE. The CDR3 protein is CASSVHLGQGTYNEQFF.

The CDR3 region is CASSFGPGTEAFF. The V gene is TRBV28, the J gene TRBJ1-1; absent DNA, TCRdb's TRBD1 call cannot be checked. This CDR3 spans 13 amino acids. Germline V gene sequence: CDR1 MDHEN, CDR2 SYDVKM.

V gene TRBV4-1 combines with J gene TRBJ1-2; absent DNA, TCRdb's TRBD1 call cannot be checked. In germline, CDR1 is MGHRA, CDR2 YSYEKL. CDR3 length: 15 residues. The CDR3 protein is CASSQAGQAWYGYTF.